This TCR beta chain comes out of a study of CD8+ T cells in alopecia areata. Looking at the study overall: Treated individuals took tofacitinib by mouth, 5 to 10 mg twice daily.

After isolation, RNA underwent reverse transcription to generate cDNA as the sequencing template. Here immunoSEQ multiplex PCR was the method, and the copy in TCRdb shows in-frame clones only, minus some. The sample contains roughly 200,000 clones, 50% to 70% of which appear only once. Germline V gives CDR1 MGHDK, CDR2 SYGVNS. The CDR3 contains 15 residues. Trimming removed 2 bases from V and 6 bases from J; junction bases left unmatched: 5. As to this clone: Its matching antigen is unknown.

Study-wide findings and caveats: Across lesional scalp, and particularly alopecia totalis/universalis, clonality surpassed that of normal scalp.

The sequencing here drew on CD4+ T cells sorted from blood, taken at week 0. The source of this sequence is a human donor with alopecia areata. The V and J genes are TRBV25-1 and TRBJ2-2; TRBD1 matches at 8 bases. The CDR3 is CASSEGRTGPGELFF. The CDR3 bases are TGTGCCAGCAGTGAAGGGCGGACAGGGCCCGGGGAGCTGTTTTTT.